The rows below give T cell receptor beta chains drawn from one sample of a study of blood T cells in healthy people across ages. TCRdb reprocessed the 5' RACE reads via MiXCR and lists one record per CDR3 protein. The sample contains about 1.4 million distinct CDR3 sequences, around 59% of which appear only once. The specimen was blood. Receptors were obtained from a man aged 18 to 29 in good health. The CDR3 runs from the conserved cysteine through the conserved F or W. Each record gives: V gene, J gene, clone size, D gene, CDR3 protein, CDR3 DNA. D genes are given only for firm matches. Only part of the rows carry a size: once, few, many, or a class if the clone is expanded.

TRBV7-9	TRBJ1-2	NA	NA	CASSGTEGDTRYYTF	TGTGCCAGCAGTGGGACGGAGGGGGACACCCGATATTACACCTTC
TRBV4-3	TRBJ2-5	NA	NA	CASSQRRWETQYF	TGCGCCAGCAGCCAACGCAGGTGGGAGACCCAGTACTTC
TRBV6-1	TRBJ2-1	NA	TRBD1	CASRIQGAVEQFF	TGTGCCAGCAGGATACAGGGGGCGGTTGAGCAGTTCTTC
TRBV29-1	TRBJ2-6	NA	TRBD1	CSVGDRAGANVPTF	TGCAGCGTTGGGGACAGGGCTGGGGCCAACGTCCCGACTTTC
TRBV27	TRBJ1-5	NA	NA	CASSSYPGPNQPQHF	TGTGCCAGCAGTTCTTACCCGGGACCCAATCAGCCCCAGCATTTT
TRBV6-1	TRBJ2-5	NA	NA	CASSEEEVTGIQETQYF	TGTGCTAGCAGTGAAGAAGAGGTAACAGGGATCCAAGAGACCCAGTACTTC
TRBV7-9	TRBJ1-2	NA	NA	CASFTGNYGYTF	TGTGCCAGCTTCACAGGGAACTATGGCTACACCTTC
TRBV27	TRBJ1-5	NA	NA	CASSLRSRCVQRRGNQPQHF	TGTGCCAGCAGCCTCCGGTCTCGGTGTGTACAGCGAAGGGGCAATCAGCCCCAGCATTTT
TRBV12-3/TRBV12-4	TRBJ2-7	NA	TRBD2	CASSTSGIIYEQYF	TGTGCCAGCAGCACTAGCGGGATTATCTACGAGCAGTACTTC
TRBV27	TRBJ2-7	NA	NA	CASSPGVSGYEQYF	TGTGCCAGCAGCCCAGGGGTGAGCGGCTACGAGCAGTACTTC
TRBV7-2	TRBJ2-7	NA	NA	CASSQTTAFRTYEQYF	TGTGCCAGCAGCCAAACCACAGCGTTCCGAACCTACGAGCAGTACTTC
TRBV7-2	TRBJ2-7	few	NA	CASSLQGILAEQYF	TGTGCCAGCAGCCTCCAGGGGATTTTGGCCGAGCAGTACTTC
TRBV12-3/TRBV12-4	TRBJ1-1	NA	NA	CASSFTTGGATEAFF	TGTGCCAGCAGTTTTACGACAGGTGGGGCCACTGAAGCTTTCTTT
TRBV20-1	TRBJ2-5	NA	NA	CSARMARSARETQYF	TGCAGTGCTAGGATGGCCCGATCCGCGCGAGAGACCCAGTACTTC
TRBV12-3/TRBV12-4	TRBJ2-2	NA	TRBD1	CASTLQGTGELFF	TGCGCCAGCACCTTACAGGGGACCGGGGAGCTGTTTTTT
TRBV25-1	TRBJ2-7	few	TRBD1	CASSVTTGTANSYEQYF	TGTGCCAGCAGTGTAACCACCGGGACAGCGAACTCCTACGAGCAGTACTTC
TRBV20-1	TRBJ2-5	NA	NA	CSARKTSGSWETQYF	TGCAGTGCTCGAAAAACCTCAGGGTCCTGGGAGACCCAGTACTTC
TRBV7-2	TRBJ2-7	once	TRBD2	CASRATSGRDNEQYF	TGTGCCAGCAGGGCGACTAGCGGGAGGGACAATGAGCAGTACTTC
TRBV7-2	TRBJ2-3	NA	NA	CASSLVGFRGSQYADTQYF	TGTGCCAGCAGCTTAGTGGGGTTTAGGGGCAGCCAGTATGCAGATACGCAGTATTTT
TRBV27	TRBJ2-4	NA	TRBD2	CASSGRTSDKNIQYF	TGTGCCAGCAGTGGACGGACTAGCGACAAAAACATTCAGTACTTC
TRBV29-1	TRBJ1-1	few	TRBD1	CSVEMTGFAEAFF	TGCAGCGTTGAAATGACAGGGTTTGCTGAAGCTTTCTTT
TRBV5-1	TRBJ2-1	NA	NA	CASSLVVGEDNEQFF	TGCGCCAGCAGCTTGGTGGTGGGAGAGGACAATGAGCAGTTCTTC
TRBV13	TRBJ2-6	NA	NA	CASSLVGGANVLTF	TGTGCCAGCAGCTTAGTGGGTGGGGCCAACGTCCTGACTTTC
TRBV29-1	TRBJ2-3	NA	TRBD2	CSVLAGGSIDTQYF	TGCAGCGTCCTAGCGGGGGGCTCTATAGATACGCAGTATTTT
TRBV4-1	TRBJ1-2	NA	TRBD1	CASSQRQGFDGYTF	TGCGCCAGCAGCCAGAGACAGGGATTTGATGGCTACACCTTC
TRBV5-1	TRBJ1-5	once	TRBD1	CASSIRTGWPQHF	TGCGCCAGCAGCATTAGGACAGGTTGGCCCCAGCATTTT
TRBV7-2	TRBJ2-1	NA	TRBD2	CASSLNAGTIGNEQFF	TGTGCCAGCAGCTTAAATGCAGGGACTATCGGTAATGAGCAGTTCTTC
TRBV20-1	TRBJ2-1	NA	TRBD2	CSARGGTSVFNEQFF	TGCAGTGCTAGAGGTGGGACTAGCGTTTTCAATGAGCAGTTCTTC
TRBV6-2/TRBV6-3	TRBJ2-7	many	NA	CASRPTEIGEQYF	TGTGCCAGCAGGCCGACAGAGATAGGCGAGCAGTACTTC
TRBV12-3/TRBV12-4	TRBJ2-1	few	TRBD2	CASRLAGGHSYNEQFF	TGTGCCAGCAGGTTAGCGGGAGGGCACTCCTACAATGAGCAGTTCTTC
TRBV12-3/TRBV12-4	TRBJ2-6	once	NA	CASSFPHEELSGANVLTF	TGTGCCAGCAGTTTTCCGCACGAAGAACTCTCTGGGGCCAACGTCCTGACTTTC
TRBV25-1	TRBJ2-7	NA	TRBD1	CASSETGQRSYEQYF	TGTGCCAGCAGTGAAACGGGACAGCGTTCCTACGAGCAGTACTTC
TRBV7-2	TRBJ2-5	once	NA	CASSTPKGRTQYF	TGTGCCAGCAGCACCCCCAAAGGGAGGACCCAGTACTTC
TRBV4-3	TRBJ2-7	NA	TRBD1	CASSQDVNTGRGSDEQYF	TGCGCCAGCAGCCAAGATGTAAATACGGGCAGGGGGAGCGACGAGCAGTACTTC
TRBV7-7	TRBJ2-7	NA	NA	CASSSDIAYEQYF	TGTGCCAGCAGCTCGGACATCGCCTACGAGCAGTACTTC
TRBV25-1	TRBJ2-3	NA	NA	CASSEYGTDTQYF	TGTGCCAGCAGTGAATATGGGACAGATACGCAGTATTTT
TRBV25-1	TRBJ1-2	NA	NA	CASLDANYGYTF	TGTGCCAGCCTGGACGCTAACTATGGCTACACCTTC
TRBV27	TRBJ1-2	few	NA	CASSLSWGYTF	TGTGCCAGCAGTTTATCCTGGGGCTACACCTTC
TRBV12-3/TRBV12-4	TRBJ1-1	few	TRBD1	CASSLDRGKAFF	TGTGCCAGCAGTCTGGACAGGGGAAAAGCTTTCTTT
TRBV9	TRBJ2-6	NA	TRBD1	CASSDADRPPSGANVLTF	TGTGCCAGCAGCGATGCGGACAGGCCCCCCTCTGGGGCCAACGTCCTGACTTTC
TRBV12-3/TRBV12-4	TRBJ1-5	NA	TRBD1	CASSLVQGEQPQHF	TGTGCCAGCAGTTTAGTCCAGGGGGAACAGCCCCAGCATTTT
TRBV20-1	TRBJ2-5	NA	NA	CSARARALQETQYF	TGCAGTGCTAGGGCCCGGGCCCTACAAGAGACCCAGTACTTC
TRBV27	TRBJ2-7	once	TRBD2	CASSSLLAGGPGEQYF	TGTGCCAGCAGTTCCCTCTTAGCGGGAGGGCCGGGCGAGCAGTACTTC
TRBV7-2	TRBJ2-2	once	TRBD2	CASSWAGGYTGELFF	TGTGCCAGCAGCTGGGCGGGGGGCTATACCGGGGAGCTGTTTTTT
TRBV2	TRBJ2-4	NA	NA	CASSEGYRDLGENIQYF	TGTGCCAGCAGTGAAGGTTATAGGGATCTTGGCGAAAACATTCAGTACTTC
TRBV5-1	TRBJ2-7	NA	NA	CASSLGRDTYEQYF	TGCGCCAGCAGCTTGGGGAGGGACACCTACGAGCAGTACTTC
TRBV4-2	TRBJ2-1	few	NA	CASSQASDGYNEQFF	TGTGCCAGCAGCCAGGCTAGCGACGGCTACAATGAGCAGTTCTTC
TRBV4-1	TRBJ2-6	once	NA	CASSQEPGISGANVLTF	TGCGCCAGCAGCCAAGAGCCGGGGATATCTGGGGCCAACGTCCTGACTTTC
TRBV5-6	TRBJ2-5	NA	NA	CASSLVLSAGKLQETQYF	TGTGCCAGCAGCTTGGTATTATCGGCAGGGAAATTACAAGAGACCCAGTACTTC
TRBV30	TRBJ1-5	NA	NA	CAWSSYSNQPQHF	TGTGCCTGGAGTTCGTATAGCAATCAGCCCCAGCATTTT
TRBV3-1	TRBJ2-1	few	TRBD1	CATQPGQAFYEQFF	TGTGCCACCCAACCGGGACAGGCCTTCTATGAGCAGTTCTTC
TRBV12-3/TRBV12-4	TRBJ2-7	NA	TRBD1	CASSVTGGSGEQYF	TGTGCCAGCAGTGTTACAGGGGGCTCAGGCGAGCAGTACTTC
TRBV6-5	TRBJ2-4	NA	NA	CASSSGLYIQYF	TGTGCCAGCAGTTCGGGACTCTACATTCAGTACTTC
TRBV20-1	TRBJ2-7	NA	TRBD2	CSATRTSGGLYEQYF	TGCAGTGCTACAAGGACTAGCGGGGGCCTCTACGAGCAGTACTTC
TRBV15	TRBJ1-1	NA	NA	CATSRDGKNTEAFF	TGTGCCACCAGCAGAGATGGCAAGAACACTGAAGCTTTCTTT
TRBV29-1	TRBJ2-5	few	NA	CSVDLAGETQYF	TGCAGCGTTGACCTAGCCGGGGAGACCCAGTACTTC
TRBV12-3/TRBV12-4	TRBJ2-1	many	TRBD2	CASSLGLAGGYNEQFF	TGTGCCAGCAGTTTAGGGCTAGCGGGAGGGTACAATGAGCAGTTCTTC